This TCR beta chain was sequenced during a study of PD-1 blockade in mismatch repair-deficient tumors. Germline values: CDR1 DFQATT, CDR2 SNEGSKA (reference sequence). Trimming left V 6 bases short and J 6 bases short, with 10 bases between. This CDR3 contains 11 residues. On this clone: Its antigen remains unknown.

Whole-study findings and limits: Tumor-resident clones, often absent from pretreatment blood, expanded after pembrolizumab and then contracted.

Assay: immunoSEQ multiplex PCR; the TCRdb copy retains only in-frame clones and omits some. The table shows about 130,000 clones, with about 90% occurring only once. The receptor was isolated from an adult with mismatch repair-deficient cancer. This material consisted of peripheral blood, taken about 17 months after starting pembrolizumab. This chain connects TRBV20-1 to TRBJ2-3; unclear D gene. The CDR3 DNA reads TGCAGTGCCCCAAGGTCGGATACGCAGTATTTT. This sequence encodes CSAPRSDTQYF.